The 13 T cell receptor beta chains below come from one sample, sequenced in a study of graft-versus-host responses after intestinal transplantation. Generated by immunoSEQ multiplex PCR, the TCRdb table keeps only in-frame clones and is missing some. The data show 20,000 to 25,000 clones, 94% seen once. The sequenced sample was PBMCs, obtained 156 days after intestinal transplant. The receptors were gathered from a human patient who received an intestinal transplant, so some T cells may come from the graft donor.

The rearrangement uses TRBV9 and TRBJ2-1; D gene unclear. The CDR3 covers 13 residues. V lost 0 bases and J lost 7, with 8 bases in between. Germline CDR1 and CDR2: SGDLS and YYNGEE. CDR3 in amino acids: CASSVAAGNEQFF. CDR3 sequence (DNA): TGTGCCAGCAGCGTAGCTGCCGGAAATGAGCAGTTCTTC.

The chain carries TRBV7-9 and TRBJ2-7; a weak D match, TRBD2 (5 bases). This CDR3 region has 13 residues. Trimming left V 5 bases short and J 4 bases short, with 12 bases between. Germline assignment: CDR1 SEHNR and CDR2 FQNEAQ (reference sequence). The CDR3 bases are TGTGCCAGCAGCCTAGGACTGGCATACGAGCAGTACTTC. Translated, it gives CASSLGLAYEQYF. Full variable domain (outside the CDR3, taken from reference TRBV7-9 and TRBJ2-7): DTGVSQNPRHKITKRGQNVTFRCDPISEHNRLYWYRQTLGQGPEFLTYFQNEAQLEKSRLLSDRFSAERPKGSFSTLEIQRTEQGDSAMYLCASSLGLAYEQYFGPGTRLTVT.

The chain combines TRBV27 with TRBJ2-1, with D unclear. The germline V gene has CDR1 MNHEY and CDR2 SMNVEV (reference sequence). This CDR3 is 11 amino acids long. Trimming stripped 5 bases from V and 15 bases from J, with 14 bases between. Written as DNA, the CDR3 is TGTGCCAGCAGTAGACAAATCTCTCGGTTCTTC. This codes for CASSRQISRFF.

The V call is TRBV7-9, the J call TRBJ2-1, with 7 bases fitting TRBD2. The CDR3 is 14 residues long. Per germline, CDR1 SEHNR and CDR2 FQNEAQ (reference sequence). The J segment lost 7 bases and the V segment lost 5 bases, leaving 8 bases of the junction unmatched. The CDR3 loop reads CASSPRWGGNEQFF. DNA for the CDR3: TGTGCCAGCAGCCCCCGTTGGGGGGGTAATGAGCAGTTCTTC. Full variable domain (rest looked up from reference TRBV7-9 and TRBJ2-1): DTGVSQNPRHKITKRGQNVTFRCDPISEHNRLYWYRQTLGQGPEFLTYFQNEAQLEKSRLLSDRFSAERPKGSFSTLEIQRTEQGDSAMYLCASSPRWGGNEQFFGPGTRLTVL.

J is TRBJ2-7 and V is TRBV5-1; the D call may be TRBD1 or TRBD2 (5 bases each). The CDR3 is 13 residues long. Between the trimmed V and J ends, which lost 4 bases and 5 bases, there was a span of 13 bases. From germline, CDR1 is SGHRS and CDR2 YFSETQ. CDR3 coding DNA: TGCGCCAGCAGCCTCTCCGGGACCAACGAGCAGTACTTC. This translates into CASSLSGTNEQYF.

J is TRBJ1-2 and V is TRBV6-6; TRBD1 aligns across 8 bases. This CDR3 contains 12 residues. Germline V gene data show CDR1 as MNHNY and CDR2 as SVGAGI (reference sequence). The V and J ends lost 10 bases and 6 bases, in that order; junction bases with no gene match: 7. The CDR3 DNA is TGTGCCACCAGGTGGACAGGGAATGGCTACACCTTC. It specifies CATRWTGNGYTF.

The rearrangement joins TRBV6-5 to TRBJ1-4, with 8 positions matching TRBD1. CDR1 is MNHEY and CDR2 is SVGAGI in the germline V gene. CDR3 length: 13 residues. V was clipped by 7 bases and J by 7 bases; unmatched bases: 5. CDR3 in DNA: TGTGCCAGCAAGAGACAGGGGCCTGAAAAACTGTTTTTT. This codes for CASKRQGPEKLFF.

The chain has TRBV29-1 and TRBJ1-4; 9 positions agree with TRBD1. CDR3 length: 13 amino acids. J lost 7 bases, V lost 7 bases, and 7 bases had no gene match. CDR1 SQVTM and CDR2 ANQGSEA come from the germline V gene. CDR3 coding DNA: TGCAGCGCAGAACAGGGGGCGGGTGAAAAACTGTTTTTT. It specifies CSAEQGAGEKLFF.

Here the CDR3 reads CASNFRDRAQYF. The DNA of the CDR3 is TGTGCCAGCAACTTCCGGGACAGGGCGCAGTATTTT. This chain links TRBV2 with TRBJ2-3, with TRBD1 matching 9 bases. CDR1 and CDR2 from the germline V gene are SNHLY and FYNNEI. After removal of 7 bases from V and 10 bases from J, the junction contained 6 bases not matched to a gene. CDR3 length: 12 amino acids.

This clone was seen just once. The V call is TRBV28, the J call TRBJ1-2; D ambiguous. This CDR3 has 17 residues. Between the trimmed V and J ends, which lost 4 bases and 5 bases, there was a span of 23 bases. Germline lookup yields CDR1 MDHEN and CDR2 SYDVKM. The CDR3 here is CASSSLSSQVVSYGYTF. As DNA, the CDR3 is TGTGCCAGCAGTTCCCTGTCGTCCCAGGTCGTATCTTATGGCTACACCTTC.

V and J are TRBV4-1 and TRBJ1-1; D remains unclear. Trimming took off 3 bases at V and 4 bases at J, with 15 bases between the two ends. This CDR3 is 15 amino acids long. Germline CDR1 reads MGHRA; CDR2 reads YSYEKL. CDR3 loop: CASSQDTLAGTEAFF. For the CDR3, the DNA is TGCGCCAGCAGCCAGGATACCCTCGCGGGCACTGAAGCTTTCTTT.

The chain recombines TRBV19 with TRBJ2-1, with D possibly matching TRBD2 (6 bases). The germline V gene encodes CDR1 LNHDA and CDR2 SQIVND (reference sequence). The CDR3 is 14 amino acids. The germline V and J ends were trimmed by 3 bases and 6 bases, with 12 bases remaining between them. The CDR3 loop reads CASSMAGRFNEQFF. In DNA, the CDR3 is TGTGCCAGTAGTATGGCGGGGAGATTCAATGAGCAGTTCTTC.

This chain uses TRBV19 with TRBJ2-7; D gene ambiguous. This CDR3 contains 13 residues. Trimming removed 3 bases at V and 4 bases at J, with 10 bases between. CDR1 LNHDA and CDR2 SQIVND come from the germline V gene (reference sequence). The DNA for the CDR3 is TGTGCCAGTAGTATGTTTCACAGTTACGAGCAGTACTTC. Translating gives CASSMFHSYEQYF.